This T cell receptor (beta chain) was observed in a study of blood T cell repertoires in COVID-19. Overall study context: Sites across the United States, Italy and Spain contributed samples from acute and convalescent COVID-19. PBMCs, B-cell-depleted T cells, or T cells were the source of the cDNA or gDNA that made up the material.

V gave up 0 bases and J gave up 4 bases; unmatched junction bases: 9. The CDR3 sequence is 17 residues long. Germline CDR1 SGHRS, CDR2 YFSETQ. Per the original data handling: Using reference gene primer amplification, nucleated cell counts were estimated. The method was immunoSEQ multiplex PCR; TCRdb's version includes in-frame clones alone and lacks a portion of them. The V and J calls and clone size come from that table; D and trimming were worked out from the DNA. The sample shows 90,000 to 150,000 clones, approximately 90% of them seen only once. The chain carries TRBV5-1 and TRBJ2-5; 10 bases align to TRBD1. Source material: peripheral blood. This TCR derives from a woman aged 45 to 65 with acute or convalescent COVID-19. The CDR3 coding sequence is TGCGCCAGCAGCTTGGTCGCGACAGGGGGCTTTGGAGAGACCCAGTACTTC. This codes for CASSLVATGGFGETQYF.